The 27 T cell receptor beta chains in this list originate from one sample, sequenced in a study of blood T cells in healthy people across ages. Next came a second PCR, run for roughly 6 to 11 cycles, which used a sample-barcoded 5' primer along with a J-beta primer mix. MiXCR, applied by TCRdb to the 5' RACE reads, yields one record per CDR3 protein. The sample has 870,000 or so distinct CDR3 sequences, less than 35% seen once; the top ten hold 15% to 20%. Sample: blood. These TCRs come from a woman aged 80 or older in good health.

The chain recombines TRBV9 with TRBJ2-2; TRBD2 agrees at 10 bases. The V gene's germline CDR1 is SGDLS and CDR2 YYNGEE. The CDR3 spans 15 residues. J lost 5 bases, V lost 2 bases, and 3 bases had no gene match. This chain's CDR3 is CASSVSSGGTGELFF. CDR3 nucleotides: TGTGCCAGCAGCGTGTCTAGCGGGGGAACCGGGGAGCTGTTTTTT.

This clonotype was detected ten times or more. The rearrangement uses TRBV27 and TRBJ2-5; D unresolved. This CDR3 region has 14 residues. Trimming took 8 bases from V and 2 from J, leaving 15 bases between them. In germline, CDR1 is MNHEY, CDR2 SMNVEV (reference sequence). CDR3 nucleotides: TGTGCCAGCCGCCCCTCTGGAAGGCAAGAGACCCAGTACTTC. Translated, it gives CASRPSGRQETQYF.

The rearrangement uses TRBV19 and TRBJ2-7; possibly TRBD1 for D (5 bases). This CDR3 comprises 15 residues. Germline lookup yields CDR1 LNHDA and CDR2 SQIVND (reference sequence). The ends were cut back, 3 bases at V and 3 bases at J, with 15 bases in the middle. The CDR3 here is CASSIEAGNVYEQYF. The CDR3 coding sequence is TGTGCCAGTAGTATCGAAGCAGGGAACGTCTACGAGCAGTACTTC.

The rearrangement links TRBV24-1 to TRBJ1-1; D unclear. Trimming cost V 5 bases and J 1 base, with 4 bases left between them. Germline V gene lookup returns CDR1 KGHDR and CDR2 SFDVKD. There are 12 residues in the CDR3. CDR3 in amino acids: CATSGTNTEAFF. In nucleotides, the CDR3 is TGTGCCACCAGTGGTACGAACACTGAAGCTTTCTTT.

This clonotype was seen repeatedly, ten times or more. The gene calls are TRBV6-6 and TRBJ2-1; the D gene is possibly TRBD1 (6 bases). This CDR3 has 14 amino acids. The germline gives CDR1 MNHNY, CDR2 SVGAGI (reference sequence). V was clipped by 6 bases and J by 10 bases, with 19 bases between them. The CDR3 nucleotides read TGTGCCAGCAGCCCGAATCATTCAGGGGTCGAGCAGTTCTTC. It translates to CASSPNHSGVEQFF.

The chain combines TRBV29-1 with TRBJ1-1, with a tentative D call TRBD1 (5 bases). V lost 5 bases and J 3 bases, leaving 13 bases between the germline ends. CDR1 is SQVTM and CDR2 is ANQGSEA in the germline V gene. This CDR3 has 13 residues. Here the CDR3 DNA reads TGCAGCGTTCGGTCTCTGGGGGACACTGAAGCTTTCTTT. This sequence encodes CSVRSLGDTEAFF. The full variable domain, in which reference TRBV29-1 and TRBJ1-1 provide the parts outside the CDR3, is SAVISQKPSRDICQRGTSLTIQCQVDSQVTMMFWYRQQPGQSLTLIATANQGSEATYESGFVIDKFPISRPNLTFSTLTVSNMSPEDSSIYLCSVRSLGDTEAFFGQGTRLTVV.

This clonotype was detected only once. It may be a read error: a sequence one base away is much more abundant. The gene calls are TRBV6-5 and TRBJ1-2, with D unresolved. This CDR3 spans 15 amino acids. V was shortened by 8 bases and J by 4 bases, with 20 bases between the two germline ends. Germline V gene sequence: CDR1 MNHEY, CDR2 SVGAGI. CDR3 coding DNA: TGTGCCAGCGGTCCCGTCCCTCGCTCCATCTATGGCTACACCTTC. Translating it yields CASGPVPRSIYGYTF.

This clonotype was observed many times. The chain joins TRBV7-2 to TRBJ2-7, with unresolved D. This CDR3 spans 15 amino acids. The V and J ends lost 1 base and 2 bases respectively, with 12 bases between them. The germline V gene encodes CDR1 SGHTA and CDR2 FQGNSA. The CDR3 loop reads CASSLGPLSPYEQYF. The CDR3 nucleotides are TGTGCCAGCAGCTTAGGACCCCTTAGCCCCTACGAGCAGTACTTC.

The chain recombines TRBV4-1 with TRBJ2-2; tentatively, D is TRBD1 or TRBD2 (5 bases each). V gave up 0 bases and J gave up 4 bases, with 15 bases separating them. Germline-derived CDR1 and CDR2 are MGHRA and YSYEKL. The CDR3 totals 17 residues. CDR3 sequence reads: CASSQDRRGSRTGELFF. CDR3 nucleotides: TGCGCCAGCAGCCAAGATCGACGGGGCTCGCGCACCGGGGAGCTGTTTTTT.

This clonotype occurred a few times. The chain combines TRBV18 with TRBJ2-1; D is unclear. The CDR3 covers 15 residues. Trimming left V 2 bases short and J 6 bases short, with 14 bases between. The germline V gene encodes CDR1 KGHSH and CDR2 LQKENI. CDR3 protein: CASSPTGKVFNEQFF. The CDR3 nucleotides are TGTGCCAGCTCACCAACGGGCAAGGTCTTCAATGAGCAGTTCTTC.

There are many counts of this clonotype. V is TRBV9 and J is TRBJ2-5; D is ambiguous. Looked up from germline, CDR1 is SGDLS and CDR2 is YYNGEE. The V gene lost 0 bases and the J gene lost 5 bases, with 8 bases spanning the gap. The CDR3 length is 13 residues. CDR3 in amino acids: CASSVDSFETQYF. The CDR3 DNA follows: TGTGCCAGCAGCGTAGACAGTTTCGAGACCCAGTACTTC.

This clonotype showed up just a few times. This chain connects TRBV6-2 or TRBV6-3 to TRBJ1-2; D may be TRBD1 (6 bases). Germline CDR1 MNHEY, CDR2 SVGEGT. The length of the CDR3 is 14 residues. V gave up 6 bases and J gave up 5 bases, with 16 bases separating them. The CDR3 spells CASSKQGIGYGYTF. The CDR3 DNA reads TGTGCCAGCAGCAAACAGGGCATCGGGTATGGCTACACCTTC.

The chain joins TRBV24-1 to TRBJ2-5, with D perhaps TRBD2 (6 bases). In germline, CDR1 is KGHDR, CDR2 SFDVKD. The CDR3 is 14 residues long. The V and J ends lost 2 bases and 11 bases respectively, with 17 bases between them. The CDR3 region is CATSDSRVWGEQYF. CDR3 bases: TGTGCCACCAGTGATTCGAGGGTCTGGGGGGAGCAGTACTTC.

This clonotype was found many times. The V and J genes are TRBV6-1 and TRBJ1-6, with D perhaps TRBD1 (5 bases). Germline V lookup: CDR1 MNHNS, CDR2 SASEGT. V dropped 6 bases and J dropped 0 bases, with 15 bases sitting between them. The CDR3 has 17 amino acids. CDR3 DNA: TGTGCCAGCAGCCCGCGACAGTCCAGCTCCTATAATTCACCCCTCCACTTT. Amino acids: CASSPRQSSSYNSPLHF.

Only one count was recorded for this clonotype. The missing conserved phenylalanine or tryptophan at the end of this CDR3 makes a read error likely. V is TRBV11-3 and J is TRBJ1-1; possible D gene TRBD1, 5 bases. V gave up 1 base and J gave up 6 bases, with 12 bases separating them. This CDR3 is built from 14 residues. The germline CDR1 and CDR2 sequences are SGHNT and YENEEA. CDR3 nucleotide sequence: TGTGCCAGCAGCTTAGCCCGCGGGGGGTCTGAAGCTTTCGTT. As protein: CASSLARGGSEAFV.

This chain links TRBV7-2 with TRBJ1-2; D is ambiguous. The V end lost 0 bases, the J end lost 7 bases, and 9 bases lay between the germline ends. The germline gives CDR1 SGHTA, CDR2 FQGNSA. The length of the CDR3 is 13 residues. The CDR3 region has the DNA TGTGCCAGCAGCTTAGCGTCCTATGGTGGCTACACCTTC. Its translation: CASSLASYGGYTF.

This clonotype has more than one count but fewer than ten. This could be a read error, since a much larger clone is one nucleotide away. The chain combines TRBV6-2 or TRBV6-3 with TRBJ2-3, with D possibly being TRBD1 or TRBD2 (5 bases each). Trimming removed 6 bases at V and 3 bases at J, with 13 bases between. The CDR3 runs 14 residues. Per germline, CDR1 MNHEY and CDR2 SVGEGT. The CDR3: CASRIRGETDTQYF. The DNA of the CDR3 is TGTGCCAGCAGGATCCGGGGCGAGACAGATACGCAGTATTTT.

A remark on this clonotype: Since a much larger clone is just one base distant, this may be a read error. CDR3 in amino acids: CASRSGQGKDAQYF. DNA for the CDR3: TGTGCCAGCAGATCCGGACAGGGTAAAGATGCGCAGTATTTT. The gene calls are TRBV12-3 or TRBV12-4 and TRBJ2-3; 8 bases line up with TRBD1. The CDR3 runs 14 residues.

This sequence joins TRBV6-5 and TRBJ2-1; 13 bases are a match to TRBD2. The CDR3 has 13 residues. Per germline, CDR1 MNHEY and CDR2 SVGAGI. Germline trimming cut 6 bases from V and 11 bases from J; bases unmatched to any gene: 4. CDR3 nucleotides: TGTGCCAGCAGCCAACTAGCGGGGGGGCAGCAGTTCTTC. It specifies CASSQLAGGQQFF.

This clonotype was seen ten or more times. The chain combines TRBV24-1 with TRBJ1-4, with D possibly being TRBD1 (5 bases). The CDR3 extends over 13 amino acids. Germline loops: CDR1 KGHDR, CDR2 SFDVKD. The V gene lost 9 bases and the J gene lost 1 base, with 8 bases spanning the gap. The CDR3: CATAGLTNEKLFF. The CDR3 DNA sequence: TGTGCCACCGCGGGGCTAACTAATGAAAAACTGTTTTTT.

The V call is TRBV6-2 or TRBV6-3, the J call TRBJ2-2; 8 bases are a match to TRBD1. J gave up 6 bases and V 6 bases, and 3 bases lay outside the gene matches. Germline V CDR1 and CDR2: MNHEY, SVGEGT. The CDR3 has 13 amino acids. CDR3 region: CASRAGGPGELFF. Here the CDR3 DNA reads TGTGCCAGCAGGGCAGGGGGCCCCGGGGAGCTGTTTTTT.

As regards this clonotype: A clone one base away is much larger, so this may be a read error. The chain links TRBV2 to TRBJ1-2; possible D gene TRBD1, 6 bases. Looked up from germline, CDR1 is SNHLY and CDR2 is FYNNEI. The CDR3 is 15 residues long. CDR3 amino acids: CTSSEVLGADYGYTF. CDR3 coding DNA: TGTACCAGCAGTGAAGTTTTGGGGGCGGACTATGGCTACACCTTC.

Many counts were recorded for this clonotype. The chain employs TRBV5-1 and TRBJ1-4, with D hard to call. There are 14 residues in the CDR3. Germline CDR1 SGHRS, CDR2 YFSETQ. The V gene lost 0 bases and the J gene lost 8 bases, with 11 bases spanning the gap. The CDR3 reads CASSLGAAREKLFF. In DNA, the CDR3 is TGCGCCAGCAGCTTGGGTGCCGCTCGGGAAAAACTGTTTTTT.

This clonotype has at least ten counts. J is TRBJ1-2 and V is TRBV6-6, with D hard to call. The V end was cut by 0 bases, the J end by 4 bases, with 12 bases between. Per germline, CDR1 MNHNY and CDR2 SVGAGI (reference sequence). The length of the CDR3 is 15 residues. The CDR3 region is CASSYSDPLSYGYTF. The CDR3 region has the DNA TGTGCCAGCAGTTACTCGGACCCGTTATCCTATGGCTACACCTTC.

This clonotype occurred once. The chain combines TRBV6-2 or TRBV6-3 with TRBJ2-5; 8 positions agree with TRBD2. Germline V gene lookup returns CDR1 MNHEY and CDR2 SVGEGT. The CDR3 totals 16 residues. V shed 0 bases and J 2 bases; nucleotides not matched to a gene: 5. The CDR3 DNA reads as TGTGCCAGCAGTTACTCGCGGGGGGACCAGCAAGAGACCCAGTACTTC. Translation: CASSYSRGDQQETQYF.

This clonotype was found many times. CDR3 in DNA: TGCGCCAGCAGCTCGAATACGTACCAAGAGACCCAGTACTTC. Translating gives CASSSNTYQETQYF. J is TRBJ2-5 and V is TRBV5-1, with unresolved D. The ends were cut back, 3 bases at V and 0 bases at J, with 9 bases in the middle. The CDR3 sequence is 14 residues long. The germline V gene encodes CDR1 SGHRS and CDR2 YFSETQ. Full variable domain (rest looked up from reference TRBV5-1 and TRBJ2-5): KAGVTQTPRYLIKTRGQQVTLSCSPISGHRSVSWYQQTPGQGLQFLFEYFSETQRNKGNFPGRFSGRQFSNSRSEMNVSTLELGDSALYLCASSSNTYQETQYFGPGTRLLVL.

This clonotype came up many times. V and J are TRBV28 and TRBJ1-2, with D maybe TRBD1 (5 bases). The V end was cut by 11 bases, the J end by 3 bases, with 7 bases between. CDR3 length: 10 residues. The germline V gene encodes CDR1 MDHEN and CDR2 SYDVKM. CDR3: CAARDYGYTF. The CDR3 DNA sequence: TGTGCCGCCAGGGACTATGGCTACACCTTC.